This TCR beta chain is from a study of OX40 agonist ivuxolimab in advanced cancers. Study-wide findings and caveats: More expanded clones were found, on average, in CD8+ than in CD4+ T cells.

The V gene lost 2 bases and the J gene lost 2 bases, with 12 bases spanning the gap. The germline V gene has CDR1 MDHEN and CDR2 SYDVKM. This CDR3 is built from 16 residues. With baseline, cycle 4 day 1, and cycle 7 day 1 as timepoints, blood was sampled. Profiling relied on immunoSEQ multiplex PCR, and the TCRdb table lists in-frame clones only, not all of them. The sample includes roughly 35,000 clones, almost 85% of them seen just once. On this clone: Its antigen remains unidentified.

The rearrangement joins TRBV28 to TRBJ1-4; D is perhaps TRBD1 (5 bases). The starting material was CD4+ or CD8+ T cells sorted from blood, obtained in a trial of the OX40 agonist ivuxolimab. The clonotype comes from an adult with an advanced solid tumor such as melanoma, head and neck, liver or kidney cancer. The CDR3 is CASSLQGFETNEKLFF. Here the CDR3 DNA reads TGTGCCAGCAGTTTACAGGGATTTGAGACTAATGAAAAACTGTTTTTT.